This T cell receptor beta chain originates from a study of shared clonotypes between healthy human individuals. Points on this clone: The target antigen is unknown.

The CDR3 has 15 residues. The germline gives CDR1 SGHRS, CDR2 YFSETQ. With 0 bases clipped from V and 6 bases from J, the junction kept 9 bases outside the gene matches. Points from the study as a whole: Limited genetic and exposure-history diversity came from having few donors. Rarefaction indicated that sorted-subset sequencing remained incomplete although depth was large.

Both subsets, CD45RA+ naive and CD45RA-negative memory, were split from the CD4+ cells. This table comes from immunoSEQ multiplex PCR, and its TCRdb copy is limited to in-frame clones, with some not included. The table has over 1.4 million clones, around 97% seen once; the top ten hold more than 0.9%. The V gene is TRBV5-1, the J gene TRBJ2-7, with 7 bases aligning to TRBD1. The clonotype originates from a man aged 25-45 years in good health. Sequenced sample: naive CD4+ T cells sorted from blood. Subset defined: CD45RA+ positively selected. The CDR3 nucleotides are TGCGCCAGCAGCTTGGAGGGGGCCCCGTTGGGCGAGCAGTACTTC. It codes for CASSLEGAPLGEQYF.